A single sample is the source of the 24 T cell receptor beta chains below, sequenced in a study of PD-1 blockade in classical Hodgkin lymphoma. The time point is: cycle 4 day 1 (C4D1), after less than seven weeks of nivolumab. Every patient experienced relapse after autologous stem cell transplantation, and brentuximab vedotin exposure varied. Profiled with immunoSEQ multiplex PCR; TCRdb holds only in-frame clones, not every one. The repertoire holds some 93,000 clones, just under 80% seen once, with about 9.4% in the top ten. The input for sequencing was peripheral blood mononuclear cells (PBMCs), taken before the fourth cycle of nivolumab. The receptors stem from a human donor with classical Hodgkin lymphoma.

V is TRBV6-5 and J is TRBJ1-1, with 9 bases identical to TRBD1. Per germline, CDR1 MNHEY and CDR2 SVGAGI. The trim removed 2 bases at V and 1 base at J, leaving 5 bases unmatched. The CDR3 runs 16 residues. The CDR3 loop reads CASSYTGQGPNTEAFF. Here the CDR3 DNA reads TGTGCCAGCAGTTACACGGGACAGGGACCGAACACTGAAGCTTTCTTT.

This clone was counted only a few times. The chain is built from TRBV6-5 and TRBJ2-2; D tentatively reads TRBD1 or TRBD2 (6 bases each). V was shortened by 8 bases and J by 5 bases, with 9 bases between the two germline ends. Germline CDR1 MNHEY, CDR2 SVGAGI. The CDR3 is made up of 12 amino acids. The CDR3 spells CASWRGTGELFF. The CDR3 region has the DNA TGTGCCAGCTGGAGGGGGACCGGGGAGCTGTTTTTT.

CDR3 in amino acids: CASSLLTSGDNEQFF. DNA of the CDR3: TGTGCCAGCAGTTTGCTGACTAGCGGAGACAATGAGCAGTTCTTC. The chain is built from TRBV6-5 and TRBJ2-1, with 9 bases lining up with TRBD2. CDR1 and CDR2 (germline): MNHEY, SVGAGI. This CDR3 has 15 amino acids. V trimming: 4 bases; J trimming: 5 bases; junction bases outside the gene matches: 6.

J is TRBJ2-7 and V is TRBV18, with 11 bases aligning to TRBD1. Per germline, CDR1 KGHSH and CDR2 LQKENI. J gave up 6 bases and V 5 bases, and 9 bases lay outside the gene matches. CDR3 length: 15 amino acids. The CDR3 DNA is TGTGCCAGCTCAACGCCCGGGACAGGGGGTGGCGAGCAGTACTTC. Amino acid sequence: CASSTPGTGGGEQYF.

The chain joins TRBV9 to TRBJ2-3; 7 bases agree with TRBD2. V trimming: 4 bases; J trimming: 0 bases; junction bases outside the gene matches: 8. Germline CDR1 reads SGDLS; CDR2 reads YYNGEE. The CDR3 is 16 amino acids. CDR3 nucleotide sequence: TGTGCCAGCAGCCAAGCCGGGGGGAGGAGCACAGATACGCAGTATTTT. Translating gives CASSQAGGRSTDTQYF.

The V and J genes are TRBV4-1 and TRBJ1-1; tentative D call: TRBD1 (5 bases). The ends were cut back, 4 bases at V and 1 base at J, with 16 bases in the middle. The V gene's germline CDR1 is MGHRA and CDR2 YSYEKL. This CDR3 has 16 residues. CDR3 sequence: CASSRGRGYGNTEAFF. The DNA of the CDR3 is TGCGCCAGCAGCCGAGGACGGGGGTATGGGAACACTGAAGCTTTCTTT.

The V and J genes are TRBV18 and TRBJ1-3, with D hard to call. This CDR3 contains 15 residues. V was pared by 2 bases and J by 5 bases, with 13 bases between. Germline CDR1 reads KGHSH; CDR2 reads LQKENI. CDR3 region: CASSPWEETRNTIYF. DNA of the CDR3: TGTGCCAGCTCACCATGGGAGGAGACGCGAAACACCATATATTTT.

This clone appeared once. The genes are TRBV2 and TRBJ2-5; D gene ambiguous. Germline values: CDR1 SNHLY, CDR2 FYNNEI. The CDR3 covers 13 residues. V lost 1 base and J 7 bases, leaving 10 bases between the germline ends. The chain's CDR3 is CASSEGGKRTQYF. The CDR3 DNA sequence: TGTGCCAGCAGTGAAGGTGGTAAGCGGACCCAGTACTTC.

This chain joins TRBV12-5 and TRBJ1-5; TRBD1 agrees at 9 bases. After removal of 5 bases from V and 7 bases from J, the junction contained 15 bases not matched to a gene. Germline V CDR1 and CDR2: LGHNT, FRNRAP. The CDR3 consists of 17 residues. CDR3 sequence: CASGTGYLGQGGQPQHF. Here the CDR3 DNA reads TGTGCTAGTGGTACTGGGTACTTGGGACAGGGAGGCCAGCCCCAGCATTTT.

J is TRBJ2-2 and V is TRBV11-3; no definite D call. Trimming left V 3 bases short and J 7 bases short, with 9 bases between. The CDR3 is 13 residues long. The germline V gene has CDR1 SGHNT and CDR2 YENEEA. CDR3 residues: CASSLSPSGELFF. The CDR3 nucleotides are TGTGCCAGCAGCTTGAGTCCGAGCGGGGAGCTGTTTTTT. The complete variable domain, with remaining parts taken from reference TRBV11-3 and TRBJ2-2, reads EAGVVQSPRYKIIEKKQPVAFWCNPISGHNTLYWYLQNLGQGPELLIRYENEEAVDDSQLPKDRFSAERLKGVDSTLKIQPAELGDSAVYLCASSLSPSGELFFGEGSRLTVL.

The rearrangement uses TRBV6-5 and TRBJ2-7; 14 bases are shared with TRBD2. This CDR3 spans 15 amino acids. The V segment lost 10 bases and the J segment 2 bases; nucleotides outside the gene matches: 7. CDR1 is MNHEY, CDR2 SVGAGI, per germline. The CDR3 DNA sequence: TGTGCCACTCAAAGACTAGCGGGAGGGCCCTACGAGCAGTACTTC. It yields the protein CATQRLAGGPYEQYF.

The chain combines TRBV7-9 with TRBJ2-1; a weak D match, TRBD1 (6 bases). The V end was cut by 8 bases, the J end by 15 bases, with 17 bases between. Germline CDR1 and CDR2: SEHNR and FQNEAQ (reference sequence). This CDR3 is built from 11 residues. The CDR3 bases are TGTGCCAGCCCAAGGGCAGGGGCCCTGTTCTTC. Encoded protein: CASPRAGALFF.

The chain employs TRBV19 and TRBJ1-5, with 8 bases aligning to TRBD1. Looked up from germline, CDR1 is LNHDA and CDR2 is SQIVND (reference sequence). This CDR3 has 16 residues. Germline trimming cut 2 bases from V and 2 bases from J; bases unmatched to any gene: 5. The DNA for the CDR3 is TGTGCCAGTAGTATACAGGGGGCAAGGGGCAATCAGCCCCAGCATTTT. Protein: CASSIQGARGNQPQHF.

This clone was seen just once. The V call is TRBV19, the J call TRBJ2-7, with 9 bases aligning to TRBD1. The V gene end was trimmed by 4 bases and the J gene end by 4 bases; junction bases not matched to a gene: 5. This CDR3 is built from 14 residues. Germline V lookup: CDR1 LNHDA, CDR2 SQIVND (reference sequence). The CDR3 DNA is TGTGCCAGTAGTAGGCGCGGACAGGGGTACGAGCAGTACTTC. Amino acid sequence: CASSRRGQGYEQYF.

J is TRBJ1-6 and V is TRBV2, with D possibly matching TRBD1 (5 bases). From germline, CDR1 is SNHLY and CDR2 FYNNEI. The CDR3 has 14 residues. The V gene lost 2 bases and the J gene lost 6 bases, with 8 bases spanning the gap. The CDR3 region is CASSEQGGNSPLHF. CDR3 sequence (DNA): TGTGCCAGCAGTGAACAGGGAGGTAATTCACCCCTCCACTTT.

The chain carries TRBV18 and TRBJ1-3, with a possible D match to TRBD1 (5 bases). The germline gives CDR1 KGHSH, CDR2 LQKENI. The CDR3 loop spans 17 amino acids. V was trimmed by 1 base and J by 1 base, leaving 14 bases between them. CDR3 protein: CASSPQGKGGSGNTIYF. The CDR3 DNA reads TGTGCCAGCTCACCACAGGGGAAAGGTGGATCTGGAAACACCATATATTTT.

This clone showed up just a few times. The CDR3 nucleotides are TGTGCCATCAGCGGACTAGCGGGGAGCTCCTACGAGCAGTACTTC. Translating it yields CAISGLAGSSYEQYF. The chain has TRBV10-3 and TRBJ2-7, with 12 positions matching TRBD2. The CDR3 consists of 15 residues. Germline CDR1 ENHRY, CDR2 SYGVKD. After removal of 6 bases from V and 0 bases from J, the junction contained 3 bases not matched to a gene.

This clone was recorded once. CDR3 nucleotides: TGTGCCAGCAGCTTAGCGGGGAACCACTATGGCTACACCTTC. Translated: CASSLAGNHYGYTF. V is TRBV7-9 and J is TRBJ1-2; D is undetermined. Trimming cost V 0 bases and J 3 bases, with 8 bases left between them. Per the germline V gene, CDR1 is SEHNR and CDR2 is FQNEAQ (reference sequence). CDR3 length: 14 amino acids.

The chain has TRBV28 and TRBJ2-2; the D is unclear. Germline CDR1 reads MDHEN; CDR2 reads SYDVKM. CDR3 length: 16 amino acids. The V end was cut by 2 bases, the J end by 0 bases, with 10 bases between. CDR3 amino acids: CASSLASGSNTGELFF. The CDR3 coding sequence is TGTGCCAGCAGTTTAGCGTCCGGATCGAACACCGGGGAGCTGTTTTTT.

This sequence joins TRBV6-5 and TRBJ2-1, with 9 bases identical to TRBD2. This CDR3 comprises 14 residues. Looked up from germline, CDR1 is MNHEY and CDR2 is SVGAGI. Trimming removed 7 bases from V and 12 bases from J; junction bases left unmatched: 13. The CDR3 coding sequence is TGTGCCAGCAATAGAGCGGGAGGAACGGTACGGCAGTTCTTC. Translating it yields CASNRAGGTVRQFF.

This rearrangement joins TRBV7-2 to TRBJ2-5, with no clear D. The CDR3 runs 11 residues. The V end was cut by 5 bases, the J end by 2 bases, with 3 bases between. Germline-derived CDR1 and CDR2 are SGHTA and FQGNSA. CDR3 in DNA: TGTGCCAGCAGCCCTCAAGAGACCCAGTACTTC. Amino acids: CASSPQETQYF.

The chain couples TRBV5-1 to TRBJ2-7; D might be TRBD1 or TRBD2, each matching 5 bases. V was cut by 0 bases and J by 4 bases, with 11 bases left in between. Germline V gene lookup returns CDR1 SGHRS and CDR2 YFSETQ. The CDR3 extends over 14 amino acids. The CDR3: CASSLGAEGYEQYF. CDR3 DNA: TGCGCCAGCAGCTTGGGGGCAGAGGGGTACGAGCAGTACTTC.

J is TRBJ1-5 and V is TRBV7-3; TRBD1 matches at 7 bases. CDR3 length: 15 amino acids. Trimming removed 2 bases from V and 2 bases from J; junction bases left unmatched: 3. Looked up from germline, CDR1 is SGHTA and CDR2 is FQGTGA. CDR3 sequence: CASSLHRGGNQPQHF. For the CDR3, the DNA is TGTGCCAGCAGCTTACACAGGGGTGGCAATCAGCCCCAGCATTTT. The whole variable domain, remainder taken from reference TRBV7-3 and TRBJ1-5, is GAGVSQTPSNKVTEKGKYVELRCDPISGHTALYWYRQSLGQGPEFLIYFQGTGAADDSGLPNDRFFAVRPEGSVSTLKIQRTERGDSAVYLCASSLHRGGNQPQHFGDGTRLSIL.

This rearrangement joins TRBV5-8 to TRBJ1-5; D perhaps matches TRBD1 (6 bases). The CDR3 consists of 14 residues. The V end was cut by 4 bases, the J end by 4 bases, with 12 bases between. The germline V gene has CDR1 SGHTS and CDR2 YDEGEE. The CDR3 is CASSPRGGNQPQHF. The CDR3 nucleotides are TGTGCCAGCAGCCCCAGGGGCGGGAATCAGCCCCAGCATTTT. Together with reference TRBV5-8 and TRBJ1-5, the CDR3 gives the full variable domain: EAGVTQSPTHLIKTRGQQATLRCSPISGHTSVYWYQQALGLGLQFLLWYDEGEERNRGNFPPRFSGRQFPNYSSELNVNALELEDSALYLCASSPRGGNQPQHFGDGTRLSIL.